This T cell receptor (beta chain) is from a study of CD8+CD57+ T cells in acquired aplastic anemia. Findings and limits, study-wide: Patients and controls shared over 25 CD8+ CDR3 sequences, which appeared highly expressed in patients and within their immunodominant clones.

Germline V CDR1 and CDR2: SGHVS, FQNEAQ. With 1 base removed from V and 8 bases from J, the gap between germline ends came to 11 bases. CDR3 length: 14 amino acids. Patients sequenced had flow cytometry evidence of CD8+CD57+ cell expansion. None of the patients had been given any therapy when their blood was sampled. Using genomic DNA as the template, TCR beta VDJ and CDR3 profiling was carried out. TCRdb reanalysed the reads using MiXCR and keeps one entry per CDR3 protein. The sample holds 130,000 or so distinct CDR3 sequences, under 60% seen once. With respect to this clonotype: Its antigen remains unknown.

Sequencing was done on a sample of sorted CD4+, CD8+, or CD8+CD57+ T cells (not recorded which) from PBMCs. V gene TRBV7-8 combines with J gene TRBJ1-4; possibly TRBD1 for D (5 bases). This clonotype was obtained from a human donor with aplastic anemia. CDR3 protein: CASSLETGGEKLFF. In nucleotides, the CDR3 is TGTGCCAGCAGCTTAGAGACGGGGGGAGAAAAACTGTTTTTT.